The 25 T cell receptor beta chains below come from one sample, sequenced in a study of cytomegalovirus exposure and HLA in healthy donors. This PCR relied on a set of 60 Vbeta primers and 13 Jbeta primers. Sequencing was performed with immunoSEQ multiplex PCR; in TCRdb, only in-frame clones are kept and a portion is missing. This sample has almost 200,000 clones; roughly 78% occur once, and the top ten carry 4% to 4.5%. The sequencing input was PBMCs. The receptors stem from a woman aged 25-40 years in good health and CMV-seropositive.

The rearrangement joins TRBV4-3 to TRBJ1-2; 10 bases agree with TRBD1. Germline CDR1 and CDR2: LGHNA and YSLEER. The CDR3 is 18 amino acids. V shed 4 bases, J shed 4 bases, and the junction held 15 bases outside the gene matches. The CDR3 loop reads CASSPGLGTGAQSYGYTF. Here the CDR3 DNA reads TGCGCCAGCAGCCCAGGGTTAGGGACAGGGGCGCAAAGCTATGGCTACACCTTC.

This chain joins TRBV7-2 and TRBJ2-1; 7 bases line up with TRBD2. The CDR3 extends over 13 amino acids. Trimming at V came to 10 bases and at J to 3 bases, leaving 6 bases not matched to a gene. Germline lookup yields CDR1 SGHTA and CDR2 FQGNSA. CDR3 DNA sequence: TGTGCCACCACCAGCGGGGACTACAATGAGCAGTTCTTC. Translated, it gives CATTSGDYNEQFF.

This sequence joins TRBV6-5 and TRBJ1-2; 7 positions match TRBD1. The CDR3 loop spans 15 amino acids. V dropped 6 bases and J dropped 4; count of bases not matched to a gene: 11. Germline V CDR1 and CDR2: MNHEY, SVGAGI. This chain's CDR3 is CASSPVGEGAYGYTF. The CDR3 DNA sequence: TGTGCCAGCAGCCCCGTGGGTGAGGGGGCCTATGGCTACACCTTC.

The chain carries TRBV18 and TRBJ2-2; tentative D call: TRBD2 (5 bases). CDR3 length: 15 residues. V shed 6 bases and J shed 5 bases, with 16 bases lying between them. CDR1 is KGHSH, CDR2 LQKENI, per germline. CDR3 DNA sequence: TGTGCCAGCTCGTCAGAGCGGAGTCGGACCGGGGAGCTGTTTTTT. Its protein product is CASSSERSRTGELFF.

This clone has more than one count but fewer than ten. The V and J genes are TRBV4-1 and TRBJ2-4; 10 positions agree with TRBD2. Trimming took 0 bases from V and 2 from J; bases not matched to a gene: 10. CDR3 length: 19 amino acids. Germline V gene data show CDR1 as MGHRA and CDR2 as YSYEKL. CDR3 in amino acids: CASSQEPSGGAGTKNIQYF. The CDR3 DNA reads TGCGCCAGCAGCCAAGAACCGAGCGGGGGGGCGGGTACCAAAAACATTCAGTACTTC.

The chain employs TRBV7-9 and TRBJ2-5; TRBD1 matches at 8 bases. J gave up 9 bases and V 0 bases, and 9 bases lay outside the gene matches. The CDR3 length is 15 residues. Germline assignment: CDR1 SEHNR and CDR2 FQNEAQ (reference sequence). The CDR3: CASSLAKQGEWAQYF. Written as DNA, the CDR3 is TGTGCCAGCAGCTTAGCGAAACAGGGGGAATGGGCCCAGTACTTC.

This chain links TRBV7-2 with TRBJ2-2; 12 nucleotides match TRBD2. V gave up 5 bases and J gave up 3 bases; unmatched junction bases: 4. The CDR3 extends over 16 amino acids. Per the germline V gene, CDR1 is SGHTA and CDR2 is FQGNSA. The chain's CDR3 is CASSVRLAGDTGELFF. The CDR3 DNA follows: TGTGCCAGCAGCGTCCGACTAGCGGGGGACACCGGGGAGCTGTTTTTT.

This clone has just a few counts. The chain carries TRBV29-1 and TRBJ1-1; 8 bases fit TRBD1. The trim removed 4 bases at V and 3 bases at J, leaving 7 bases unmatched. This CDR3 is built from 14 residues. Germline values: CDR1 SQVTM, CDR2 ANQGSEA. Here the CDR3 reads CSVVAGGRYTEAFF. Here the CDR3 DNA reads TGCAGCGTTGTGGCAGGGGGCAGATACACTGAAGCTTTCTTT.

The V gene is TRBV14, the J gene TRBJ2-7, with D uncertain. V lost 5 bases to trimming and J lost 2 bases, with 10 bases between them. The germline V gene encodes CDR1 SGHDN and CDR2 FVKESK. CDR3 length equals 13 residues. The CDR3: CASSYQVAYEQYF. In DNA, the CDR3 is TGTGCCAGCAGCTATCAGGTCGCCTACGAGCAGTACTTC.

This chain uses TRBV29-1 with TRBJ2-2, with a tentative D call TRBD2 (5 bases). CDR3 size: 13 residues. CDR1 is SQVTM, CDR2 ANQGSEA, per germline. V lost 7 bases, J lost 7 bases, and 16 bases lay in between. CDR3 sequence reads: CSALEARGGELFF. The CDR3 DNA sequence: TGCAGCGCGCTCGAGGCCCGGGGCGGGGAGCTGTTTTTT.

This chain uses TRBV9 with TRBJ2-7, with D perhaps matching TRBD2 (6 bases). The V gene's germline CDR1 is SGDLS and CDR2 YYNGEE. V gave up 4 bases and J gave up 7 bases, with 21 bases separating them. The CDR3 covers 15 residues. The CDR3 DNA sequence: TGTGCCAGCAGCTCCATACCGGGACTTTCTACGGAGCAGTACTTC. Amino acid sequence: CASSSIPGLSTEQYF.

This clone was seen a single time. The chain couples TRBV11-3 to TRBJ2-3; 11 nucleotides line up with TRBD2. Trimming cost V 5 bases and J 3 bases; bases outside gene matches: 7. Germline values: CDR1 SGHNT, CDR2 YENEEA. The CDR3 spans 16 residues. CDR3: CASSPGTSGHTDTQYF. The CDR3 coding sequence is TGTGCCAGCAGCCCCGGGACTAGCGGACATACAGATACGCAGTATTTT.

The sample holds a few counts of this clone. This chain uses TRBV11-3 with TRBJ1-1; TRBD1 is a possible D gene (5 bases). The CDR3 runs 13 residues. V was shortened by 0 bases and J by 5 bases, with 7 bases between the two germline ends. Germline V gene sequence: CDR1 SGHNT, CDR2 YENEEA. The CDR3 loop is CASSLDRGTEAFF. The CDR3 coding sequence is TGTGCCAGCAGCTTAGATAGGGGAACTGAAGCTTTCTTT.

The rearrangement joins TRBV2 to TRBJ1-2; D remains unclear. The CDR3 is made up of 15 amino acids. From germline, CDR1 is SNHLY and CDR2 FYNNEI. V was pared by 2 bases and J by 0 bases, with 10 bases between. The CDR3 loop is CASSENYSSNYGYTF. The DNA for the CDR3 is TGTGCCAGCAGTGAAAACTACTCCTCTAACTATGGCTACACCTTC.

This chain uses TRBV4-3 with TRBJ2-3; a possible D gene is TRBD2 (7 bases). Trimming cost V 0 bases and J 4 bases, with 11 bases left between them. This CDR3 spans 15 amino acids. Germline loops: CDR1 LGHNA, CDR2 YSLEER. CDR3 DNA: TGCGCCAGCAGCCAAGATTTGCGGGGGCCAGATACGCAGTATTTT. Its translation: CASSQDLRGPDTQYF.

The rearrangement links TRBV5-4 to TRBJ2-6, with a tentative D call TRBD1 (5 bases). The V end was cut by 0 bases, the J end by 0 bases, with 10 bases between. Germline CDR1 SGHNT, CDR2 YYREEE (reference sequence). The CDR3 has 17 residues. In DNA form, the CDR3 reads TGTGCCAGCAGCTTGGGGGGCGTAAGCTCTGGGGCCAACGTCCTGACTTTC. This translates into CASSLGGVSSGANVLTF.

The chain links TRBV11-3 to TRBJ2-7; tentatively, D is TRBD2 (6 bases). Germline CDR1 and CDR2: SGHNT and YENEEA. The CDR3 is made up of 14 amino acids. The V end was cut by 1 base, the J end by 6 bases, with 13 bases between. In DNA form, the CDR3 reads TGTGCCAGCAGCTTAGGTAGGACCGGGAGCGAGCAGTACTTC. Translation gives CASSLGRTGSEQYF. The variable domain in full, completed from reference TRBV11-3 and TRBJ2-7, reads EAGVVQSPRYKIIEKKQPVAFWCNPISGHNTLYWYLQNLGQGPELLIRYENEEAVDDSQLPKDRFSAERLKGVDSTLKIQPAELGDSAVYLCASSLGRTGSEQYFGPGTRLTVT.

J is TRBJ2-3 and V is TRBV2; 14 bases fit TRBD2. The CDR3 totals 14 residues. Trimming at V came to 11 bases and at J to 6 bases, leaving 7 bases not matched to a gene. Per germline, CDR1 SNHLY and CDR2 FYNNEI. The CDR3 region is CALRLAGGPDTQYF. CDR3 coding DNA: TGTGCCTTAAGACTAGCGGGGGGGCCGGATACGCAGTATTTT.

The sample holds a few counts of this clone. The rearrangement uses TRBV11-3 and TRBJ2-3; 7 nucleotides line up with TRBD1. The CDR3 contains 14 residues. The V gene end was trimmed by 5 bases and the J gene end by 2 bases; junction bases not matched to a gene: 4. CDR1 and CDR2 (germline): SGHNT, YENEEA. The CDR3 DNA sequence: TGTGCCAGCAGCCACGGGACAGCCACAGATACGCAGTATTTT. It is translated as CASSHGTATDTQYF. Full variable domain (outside the CDR3, taken from reference TRBV11-3 and TRBJ2-3): EAGVVQSPRYKIIEKKQPVAFWCNPISGHNTLYWYLQNLGQGPELLIRYENEEAVDDSQLPKDRFSAERLKGVDSTLKIQPAELGDSAVYLCASSHGTATDTQYFGPGTRLTVL.

The CDR3 sequence is CASSFEGTSGTYEQYF. The CDR3 DNA is TGTGCCAGCAGCTTCGAAGGGACTAGCGGGACCTACGAGCAGTACTTC. The rearrangement uses TRBV7-6 and TRBJ2-7; 13 bases are a match to TRBD2. The germline gives CDR1 SGHVS, CDR2 FNYEAQ. The V and J ends lost 3 bases and 2 bases, in that order; junction bases with no gene match: 4. CDR3 length: 16 residues.

V is TRBV7-2 and J is TRBJ1-5; no definite D call. This CDR3 is 17 amino acids long. Deletions cut 1 base from V and 0 bases from J, with 13 bases between. Germline V gene data show CDR1 as SGHTA and CDR2 as FQGNSA. The CDR3 bases are TGTGCCAGCAGCTTAGGAGTAGATCTGAATAGCAATCAGCCCCAGCATTTT. It specifies CASSLGVDLNSNQPQHF.

This clone was detected a few times. The chain recombines TRBV7-8 with TRBJ1-2, with 9 nucleotides matching TRBD1. The CDR3 spans 13 residues. CDR1 and CDR2 from the germline V gene are SGHVS and FQNEAQ. After removal of 4 bases from V and 8 bases from J, the junction contained 5 bases not matched to a gene. The CDR3 DNA sequence: TGTGCCAGCAGCTGGACAGGGGAGGTCGGCTACACCTTC. It translates to CASSWTGEVGYTF.

The V gene is TRBV9, the J gene TRBJ1-1; D may be TRBD1 (6 bases). CDR3 length: 13 amino acids. Germline V gene lookup returns CDR1 SGDLS and CDR2 YYNGEE. V dropped 10 bases and J dropped 4 bases, with 17 bases sitting between them. The CDR3 bases are TGTGCCGTACACAGGGAATGGTGCACTGAAGCTTTCTTT. Translated, it gives CAVHREWCTEAFF.

The table lists this clone with a few counts. The genes are TRBV5-1 and TRBJ2-3; 9 positions match TRBD2. V lost 0 bases, J lost 7 bases, and 18 bases stayed unmatched. The CDR3 extends over 19 amino acids. Germline CDR1 is SGHRS and CDR2 is YFSETQ. This chain's CDR3 is CASSLARLAGPPARHTQYF. The CDR3 DNA is TGCGCCAGCAGCTTGGCACGCCTAGCGGGGCCCCCCGCTCGGCATACGCAGTATTTT. The variable domain in full, with the rest retrieved from reference TRBV5-1 and TRBJ2-3, is KAGVTQTPRYLIKTRGQQVTLSCSPISGHRSVSWYQQTPGQGLQFLFEYFSETQRNKGNFPGRFSGRQFSNSRSEMNVSTLELGDSALYLCASSLARLAGPPARHTQYFGPGTRLTVL.

The rearrangement uses TRBV30 and TRBJ2-7; TRBD2 matches at 12 bases. Germline loops: CDR1 GTSNPN, CDR2 SVGIG (reference sequence). CDR3 length equals 15 residues. J lost 2 bases, V lost 3 bases, and 5 bases had no gene match. CDR3 DNA sequence: TGTGCCTGGAGAGGGGGGACTAGCGGGCCCTACGAGCAGTACTTC. Protein: CAWRGGTSGPYEQYF. Based on the CDR3 plus reference TRBV30 and TRBJ2-7, the full variable domain is SQTIHQWPATLVQPVGSPLSLECTVEGTSNPNLYWYRQAAGRGLQLLFYSVGIGQISSEVPQNLSASRPQDRQFILSSKKLLLSDSGFYLCAWRGGTSGPYEQYFGPGTRLTVT.